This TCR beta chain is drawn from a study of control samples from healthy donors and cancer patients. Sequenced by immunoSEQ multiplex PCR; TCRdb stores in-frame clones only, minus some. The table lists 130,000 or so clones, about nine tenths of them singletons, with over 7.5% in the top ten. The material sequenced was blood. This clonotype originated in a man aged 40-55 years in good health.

CDR3: CASSVDSGVYNEQFF. The CDR3 bases are TGTGCCAGCAGCGTTGATAGTGGGGTATACAATGAGCAGTTCTTC. The chain is built from TRBV9 and TRBJ2-1, with D unclear. The V end was cut by 2 bases, the J end by 4 bases, with 13 bases between. Germline CDR1 SGDLS, CDR2 YYNGEE. This CDR3 spans 15 amino acids.